This T cell receptor beta chain comes out of a study of beta chain features in type 1 diabetes. Findings of the study overall: Naive, central memory and regulatory TCRB repertoires appeared more similar among patients than healthy donors.

The CDR3 extends over 18 amino acids. Per germline, CDR1 SGHTA and CDR2 FQGNSA. V lost 0 bases to trimming and J lost 0 bases; unmatched junction nucleotides: 5. Expressed TCRB transcripts were sequenced after all isolated RNA was converted to cDNA. TCRdb's table, derived via immunoSEQ multiplex PCR, lists solely in-frame clones and lacks some. This sample has around 140,000 clones, with roughly 10% found just once. About this clone itself: The antigen is undetermined.

Sequencing was done on a sample of naive CD4+ T cells from blood. This receptor was identified in a young man in good health. V gene TRBV7-2 combines with J gene TRBJ2-2; 9 nucleotides align to TRBD2. As DNA, the CDR3 is TGTGCCAGCAGCTTAGCGCGCAGCGGGGGGTCGAACACCGGGGAGCTGTTTTTT. This codes for CASSLARSGGSNTGELFF.